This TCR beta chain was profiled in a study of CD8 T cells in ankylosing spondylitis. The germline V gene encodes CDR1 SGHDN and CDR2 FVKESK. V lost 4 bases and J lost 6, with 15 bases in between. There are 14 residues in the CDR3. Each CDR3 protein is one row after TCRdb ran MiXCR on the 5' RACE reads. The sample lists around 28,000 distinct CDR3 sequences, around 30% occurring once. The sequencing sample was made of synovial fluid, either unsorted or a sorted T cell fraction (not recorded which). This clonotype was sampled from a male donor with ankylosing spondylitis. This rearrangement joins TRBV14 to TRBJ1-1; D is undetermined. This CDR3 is CASSPTSGYAEAFF. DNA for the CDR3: TGTGCCAGCAGCCCTACCTCCGGTTACGCTGAAGCTTTCTTT.